These 22 T cell receptor beta chains were all obtained from the same sample, sequenced in a study of shared clonotypes between healthy human individuals. Produced via immunoSEQ multiplex PCR; TCRdb's table is partial and in-frame only. The sample lists more than 2 million clones; around 95% were seen once. The source material was naive CD4+ T cells sorted from blood. Subset of the sample: CD45RA+ positively selected. These receptors all stem from a man between 18 and 29 years old in good health.

V is TRBV4-2 and J is TRBJ2-7; D ambiguous. This CDR3 is built from 14 residues. Trimming shortened V by 3 bases and J by 0 bases, and 9 bases separated the two germline ends. Germline V gene lookup returns CDR1 LGHNA and CDR2 YNFKEQ. The CDR3 DNA reads TGTGCCAGCAGCCAGCCCACGGCCTCCTACGAGCAGTACTTC. This encodes CASSQPTASYEQYF.

This clone was detected once. The chain recombines TRBV6-5 with TRBJ2-4, with D possibly called TRBD1 or TRBD2 (5 bases each). Germline CDR1 MNHEY, CDR2 SVGAGI. This CDR3 contains 12 residues. Between the trimmed V and J ends, which lost 11 bases and 7 bases, there was a span of 15 bases. The CDR3 nucleotides read TGTGCCTCTCAGGGAGCTCCCAACATTCAGTACTTC. Its protein is CASQGAPNIQYF.

The rearrangement joins TRBV5-1 to TRBJ2-2, with unresolved D. Germline CDR1 and CDR2: SGHRS and YFSETQ. The CDR3 extends over 15 amino acids. V gave up 6 bases and J gave up 4 bases, with 16 bases separating them. CDR3 sequence reads: CASKSLSGSTGELFF. The CDR3 DNA reads as TGCGCCAGCAAGTCGTTGTCTGGGTCCACCGGGGAGCTGTTTTTT.

This chain uses TRBV7-2 with TRBJ2-7; no clear D gene. The CDR3 runs 17 residues. Germline CDR1 SGHTA, CDR2 FQGNSA. The germline V and J ends were trimmed by 4 bases and 2 bases, with 21 bases remaining between them. In nucleotides, the CDR3 is TGTGCCAGCAGCTACGATGGGTCTACCTCTTCAACCTACGAGCAGTACTTC. Amino acids: CASSYDGSTSSTYEQYF.

The V gene is TRBV19, the J gene TRBJ2-7; D might be TRBD2 (5 bases). The CDR3 is 14 residues long. Looked up from germline, CDR1 is LNHDA and CDR2 is SQIVND (reference sequence). Trimming removed 3 bases from V and 0 bases from J, with 9 bases in between. The CDR3 reads CASSISGNSYEQYF. The CDR3 nucleotides read TGTGCCAGTAGTATTTCCGGGAACTCCTACGAGCAGTACTTC.

To note about this clone: This CDR3 is also generated by other DNA sequences in the sample. The chain combines TRBV18 with TRBJ1-5, with 8 bases matching TRBD1. Germline-derived CDR1 and CDR2 are KGHSH and LQKENI. V lost 3 bases, J lost 4 bases, and 5 bases stayed unmatched. This CDR3 comprises 15 residues. Here the CDR3 DNA reads TGTGCCAGCTCACCCGACAGGGGAGTTAATCAGCCCCAGCATTTT. Its translation is CASSPDRGVNQPQHF. Together with reference TRBV18 and TRBJ1-5, the CDR3 gives the full variable domain: NAGVMQNPRHLVRRRGQEARLRCSPMKGHSHVYWYRQLPEEGLKFMVYLQKENIIDESGMPKERFSAEFPKEGPSILRIQQVVRGDSAAYFCASSPDRGVNQPQHFGDGTRLSIL.

The CDR3, as DNA: TGTGCCAGCAGTGAACAGCTGAACACTGAAGCTTTCTTT. Amino acid sequence: CASSEQLNTEAFF. This chain uses TRBV2 with TRBJ1-1; no reliable D call. Germline lookup yields CDR1 SNHLY and CDR2 FYNNEI. The CDR3 totals 13 residues. Trimming stripped 2 bases from V and 0 bases from J, with 4 bases between.

This sequence joins TRBV12-5 and TRBJ1-1, with TRBD1 as a possible D gene (6 bases). CDR1 and CDR2 (germline): LGHNT, FRNRAP. The CDR3 loop spans 12 amino acids. Deletions cut 6 bases from V and 7 bases from J, with 12 bases between. In nucleotides, the CDR3 is TGTGCTAGTGGACAGGGTGGTAGTGAAGCTTTCTTT. It translates to CASGQGGSEAFF.

This chain connects TRBV11-2 to TRBJ1-2; D is ambiguous. The CDR3 runs to 12 residues. Germline CDR1 reads SGHAT; CDR2 reads FQNNGV. Trimming took 2 bases from V and 6 from J, leaving 7 bases between them. Here the CDR3 DNA reads TGTGCCAGCAGCTTATATGCGAATGGCTACACCTTC. As protein: CASSLYANGYTF.

This clone was counted once. The same CDR3 arises from other DNA sequences in this sample as well. The V and J genes are TRBV6-5 and TRBJ2-2; 8 bases are a match to TRBD2. The CDR3 runs to 13 residues. Germline V gene sequence: CDR1 MNHEY, CDR2 SVGAGI. The V and J ends lost 6 bases and 5 bases, in that order; junction bases with no gene match: 2. The CDR3 DNA sequence: TGTGCCAGCAGGGCGGGAGGAACCGGGGAGCTGTTTTTT. Translating gives CASRAGGTGELFF.

The chain is built from TRBV18 and TRBJ1-1; 10 nucleotides agree with TRBD1. CDR1 is KGHSH and CDR2 is LQKENI in the germline V gene. This CDR3 region has 16 residues. J gave up 1 base and V 4 bases, and 6 bases lay outside the gene matches. CDR3 loop: CASSHDRGPGNTEAFF. As DNA, the CDR3 is TGTGCCAGCTCACACGACAGGGGGCCTGGGAACACTGAAGCTTTCTTT.

About this clone: Other DNA sequences within the sample encode an identical CDR3. This chain links TRBV6-5 with TRBJ1-1; D is perhaps TRBD1 (6 bases). Trimming shortened V by 0 bases and J by 1 base, and 6 bases separated the two germline ends. This CDR3 comprises 14 residues. Germline V CDR1 and CDR2: MNHEY, SVGAGI. CDR3: CASSYSTGNTEAFF. The CDR3 DNA is TGTGCCAGCAGTTACTCGACAGGGAACACTGAAGCTTTCTTT.

In DNA, the CDR3 is TGCGCCAGCAGCCCTGGGACAGCCATCTCCTACGAGCAGTACTTC. It encodes CASSPGTAISYEQYF. The chain employs TRBV5-1 and TRBJ2-7; 7 nucleotides line up with TRBD1. CDR1 SGHRS and CDR2 YFSETQ come from the germline V gene. The CDR3 contains 15 residues. The V and J ends lost 4 bases and 0 bases, in that order; junction bases with no gene match: 7.

The chain recombines TRBV10-3 with TRBJ1-1, with 7 bases lining up with TRBD1. This CDR3 is built from 12 residues. Germline V gene lookup returns CDR1 ENHRY and CDR2 SYGVKD. V lost 3 bases and J lost 8; bases outside the gene matches: 3. Written as DNA, the CDR3 is TGTGCCATCAGTGAACCGACAGGGGAAGCTTTCTTT. This encodes CAISEPTGEAFF.

The chain has TRBV7-9 and TRBJ1-5; D unresolved. The V end was cut by 1 base, the J end by 7 bases, with 8 bases between. The V gene's germline CDR1 is SEHNR and CDR2 FQNEAQ (reference sequence). The CDR3 totals 13 residues. CDR3 DNA sequence: TGTGCCAGCAGCTTAGAGGAGACACAGCCCCAGCATTTT. Translation gives CASSLEETQPQHF.

This clone was counted a single time. This chain links TRBV5-1 with TRBJ2-7; D may be TRBD1 (7 bases). Trimming pared 0 bases from V and 2 bases from J, leaving 21 bases between. The length of the CDR3 is 18 residues. CDR1 is SGHRS and CDR2 is YFSETQ in the germline V gene. The CDR3 nucleotides read TGCGCCAGCAGCTTGGACCGGCCGGAGGGGGCAAGCCCCTACGAGCAGTACTTC. Translating gives CASSLDRPEGASPYEQYF.

This clone has only one observation. V usage is TRBV6-5 and J usage is TRBJ2-7; 8 bases map to TRBD2. Trimming cost V 6 bases and J 4 bases; bases outside gene matches: 5. CDR1 and CDR2 from the germline V gene are MNHEY and SVGAGI. The CDR3 is made up of 13 amino acids. The DNA for the CDR3 is TGTGCCAGCAGCGGGAGGGGACGGTACGAGCAGTACTTC. This encodes CASSGRGRYEQYF.

This clone turned up a few times. The V gene is TRBV30, the J gene TRBJ2-1, with 8 positions matching TRBD1. Losses at the gene ends were 1 base for V and 4 bases for J; bases not matched to a gene: 6. CDR3 length: 15 residues. CDR1 and CDR2 (germline): GTSNPN, SVGIG (reference sequence). The CDR3 DNA sequence: TGTGCCTGGAGTGGGGGGCAGGGGGCTTACAATGAGCAGTTCTTC. Amino acid sequence: CAWSGGQGAYNEQFF.

The CDR3 region is CASSQDSQGYGYTF. CDR3 nucleotide sequence: TGCGCCAGCAGCCAAGATTCCCAGGGCTATGGCTACACCTTC. The chain joins TRBV4-3 to TRBJ1-2, with D maybe TRBD1 (5 bases). The CDR3 is 14 amino acids. Between the trimmed V and J ends, which lost 0 bases and 4 bases, there was a span of 9 bases. The germline V gene encodes CDR1 LGHNA and CDR2 YSLEER.

The chain combines TRBV5-1 with TRBJ1-3, with D uncertain. The V gene lost 0 bases and the J gene lost 4 bases, with 14 bases spanning the gap. Germline CDR1 SGHRS, CDR2 YFSETQ. CDR3 size: 16 residues. CDR3 sequence: CASSLDLLAGGNTIYF. CDR3 nucleotide sequence: TGCGCCAGCAGCTTGGACCTTCTGGCGGGGGGAAACACCATATATTTT.

This chain joins TRBV6-1 and TRBJ2-2; TRBD2 agrees at 7 bases. The CDR3 sequence is 14 residues long. The V and J ends lost 7 bases and 4 bases, in that order; junction bases with no gene match: 6. In germline, CDR1 is MNHNS, CDR2 SASEGT. CDR3 DNA sequence: TGTGCCAGCACACGGGGGGTAGTCACCGGGGAGCTGTTTTTT. Encoded protein: CASTRGVVTGELFF.

This clone was seen once. The sample carries other DNA sequences with the same CDR3. CDR3 nucleotides: TGTGCCAGCAGCTTAGCGGGGACAGGGACCTACGAGCAGTACTTC. It specifies CASSLAGTGTYEQYF. J is TRBJ2-7 and V is TRBV7-2; 9 nucleotides line up with TRBD1. CDR1 SGHTA and CDR2 FQGNSA come from the germline V gene. The V gene end was trimmed by 0 bases and the J gene end by 2 bases; junction bases not matched to a gene: 2. The CDR3 sequence is 15 residues long. The full variable domain, completed using reference TRBV7-2 and TRBJ2-7, is GAGVSQSPSNKVTEKGKDVELRCDPISGHTALYWYRQSLGQGLEFLIYFQGNSAPDKSGLPSDRFSAERTGGSVSTLTIQRTQQEDSAVYLCASSLAGTGTYEQYFGPGTRLTVT.